This T cell receptor beta chain was profiled in a study of shared clonotypes between healthy human individuals. General observations from the study: Among the subsets, naive ones generally showed larger estimated richness than memory ones. Only a few donors were included, so the genetic and exposure-history diversity represented was limited.

The table lists this clone with a count of one. What it binds is not known. Sequenced by immunoSEQ multiplex PCR; TCRdb stores in-frame clones only, minus some. The sample includes under 2.5 million clones, just under 95% of them seen just once. CD4+ cells yielded CD45RA+ naive and CD45RA-negative memory subsets. Germline trimming cut 4 bases from V and 5 bases from J; bases unmatched to any gene: 7. This CDR3 contains 15 residues. In germline, CDR1 is LNHDA, CDR2 SQIVND (reference sequence). The TCR was taken from a man younger than 35 in good health. Some clones in this sample may be carry-over from other donors' samples. Input material: naive CD4+ T cells from PBMCs. Documented subset: CD45RA+ positively selected. J is TRBJ2-5 and V is TRBV19; 10 bases match TRBD1. Here the CDR3 DNA reads TGTGCCAGTAGTACCGGGACAGGGGCCTCGGAGACCCAGTACTTC. Amino acids: CASSTGTGASETQYF.